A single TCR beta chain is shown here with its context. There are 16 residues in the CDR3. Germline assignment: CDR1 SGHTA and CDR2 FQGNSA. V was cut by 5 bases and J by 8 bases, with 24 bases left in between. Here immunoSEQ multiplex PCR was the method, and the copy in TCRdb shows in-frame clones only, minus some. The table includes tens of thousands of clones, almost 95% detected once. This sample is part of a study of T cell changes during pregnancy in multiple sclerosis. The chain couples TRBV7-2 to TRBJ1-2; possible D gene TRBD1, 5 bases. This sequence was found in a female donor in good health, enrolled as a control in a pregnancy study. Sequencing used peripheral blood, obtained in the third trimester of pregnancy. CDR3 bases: TGTGCCAGCAGCCCACCGGGGGGACGGGCCTCGGGGGGCTACACCTTC. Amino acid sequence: CASSPPGGRASGGYTF. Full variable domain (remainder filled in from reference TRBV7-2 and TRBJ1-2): GAGVSQSPSNKVTEKGKDVELRCDPISGHTALYWYRQSLGQGLEFLIYFQGNSAPDKSGLPSDRFSAERTGGSVSTLTIQRTQQEDSAVYLCASSPPGGRASGGYTFGSGTRLTVV.